This entry features one T cell receptor (beta chain) sequence. The table lists this clone with a few counts. It has no known antigen specificity. No much larger clone exists at a distance of one base, and base qualities are not known. Genomic DNA was isolated and then used for TCRbeta deep sequencing. The immunoSEQ assay, provided as a commercial service, was used for both TCRbeta CDR3 sequencing and the initial data processing. In the authors' own workflow: Reads were demultiplexed, adapter and primer sequences were trimmed, similar clones were merged through frequency-ratio clustering, and V, D, J genes were annotated using IMGT. The clones in this table, taken by TCRdb from immuneACCESS, are in-frame only. Not every clone is retained; where verified, under half of the shortfall comes from an unresolved V gene, and the cause of the rest is unknown. V, J and clone size were drawn from that table, and D and trimming were deduced from the DNA. The sample profile shows some 13,000 clones; roughly three quarters of them were found once. The ten largest account for less than 40% of the sample.

The data stem from a study of somatic mutations in T cells in chronic GVHD (dated by TCRdb to 2018 to 2020). Compared with germline, V lacks 4 bases and J lacks 5 bases; bases without a gene match: 17. The CDR3 has 19 amino acids, counting the end cysteine and phenylalanine. CDR3 DNA is the only sequence kept; it has 57 bases, read in frame from the first base. Looking up the germline V gene yields CDR1 SGDLS and CDR2 YYNGEE. For sorting, cells were stained with anti-CD3, anti-CD4, anti-CD8 and a Vbeta20 antibody from the IOTest Beta Mark kit and sorted on a FACSAria III to a purity above 98%. Peripheral blood was collected in sodium heparin tubes, and mononuclear cells were isolated by Ficoll-Paque PLUS density gradient centrifugation. Before TCRbeta deep sequencing, the CD4+ Vbeta20+, CD4+ Vbeta20-, and CD8+ T cell fractions were FACS-sorted.

This chain joins TRBV9 to TRBJ2-3, with TRBD2 identical over 12 junction bases. This TCR came from a male patient aged 45-60 years with chronic graft-versus-host disease. In transplant recipients, some T cells may be of donor rather than host origin. The sample was Vbeta20-negative CD4+ T cells from blood. The cell subset or site label corresponds to: CD4+ T cells sorted as TCR Vbeta20 negative by flow cytometry. The CDR3 amino acid sequence is: CASSFRLETSGSVGDTQYF. The DNA sequence is as follows: TGTGCCAGCAGCTTCCGACTCGAGACTAGCGGGAGTGTAGGAGATACGCAGTATTTT.